This T cell receptor beta chain comes out of a study of prognosis after radiotherapy for stage I lung cancer. The wider study: There were about seven patients whose tumors were squamous cell carcinoma and 11 to 13 whose tumors were adenocarcinoma.

In the case of this clonotype: The antigen is unknown.

Genomic DNA was the source, and TCR beta CDR3 was amplified from it by two-round multiplex PCR. Each TRBV and TRBJ gene had its own primer in the first PCR round. TCRdb itself ran the multiplex PCR reads through MiXCR, one entry per CDR3 protein. The sample holds about 34,000 distinct CDR3 sequences, 32% seen once. The CDR3 is 14 residues long. Trimming at V came to 4 bases and at J to 3 bases, leaving 4 bases not matched to a gene. Germline CDR1 reads SGHRS; CDR2 reads YFSETQ. General study findings and limits: The number of unique TCR clones went down after stereotactic body radiation therapy, with a median of about 9,200 versus 6,500.

This receptor was identified in a donor over 45 with non-small cell lung cancer. The material sequenced was PBMCs, taken before or after stereotactic body radiation therapy (not recorded which). The chain uses TRBV5-1 and TRBJ1-5; TRBD1 agrees at 7 bases. CDR3 sequence (DNA): TGCGCCAGCAGCCCAGGGGGAATCAATCAGCCCCAGCATTTT. Protein product: CASSPGGINQPQHF. The whole variable domain, remainder taken from reference TRBV5-1 and TRBJ1-5, is KAGVTQTPRYLIKTRGQQVTLSCSPISGHRSVSWYQQTPGQGLQFLFEYFSETQRNKGNFPGRFSGRQFSNSRSEMNVSTLELGDSALYLCASSPGGINQPQHFGDGTRLSIL.